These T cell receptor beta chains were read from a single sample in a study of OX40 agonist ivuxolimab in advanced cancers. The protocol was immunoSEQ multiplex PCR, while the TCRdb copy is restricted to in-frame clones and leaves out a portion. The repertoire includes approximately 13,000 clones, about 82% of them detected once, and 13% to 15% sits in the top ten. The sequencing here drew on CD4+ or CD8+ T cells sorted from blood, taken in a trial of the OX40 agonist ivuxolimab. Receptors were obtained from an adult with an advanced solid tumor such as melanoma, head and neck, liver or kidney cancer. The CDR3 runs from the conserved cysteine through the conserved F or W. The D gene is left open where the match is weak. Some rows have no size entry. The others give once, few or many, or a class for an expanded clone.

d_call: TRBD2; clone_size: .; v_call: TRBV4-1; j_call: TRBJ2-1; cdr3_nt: TGCGCCAGCAGCCAAGATTTGCTAGCGGGGTTCAGAAGTGAGCAGTTCTTC; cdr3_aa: CASSQDLLAGFRSEQFF
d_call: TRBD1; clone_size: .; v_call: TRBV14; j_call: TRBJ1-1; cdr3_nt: TGTGCCAGCAGCCACCGGACAGGGGAAAGCACTGAAGCTTTCTTT; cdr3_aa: CASSHRTGESTEAFF
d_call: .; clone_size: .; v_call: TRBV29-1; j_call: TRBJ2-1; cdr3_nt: TGCAGCGTTGACCAGCAGGGCTACAATGAGCAGTTCTTC; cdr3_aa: CSVDQQGYNEQFF
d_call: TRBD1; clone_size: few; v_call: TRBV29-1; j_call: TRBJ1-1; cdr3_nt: TGCAGCGCTAAGACAGGGGAGACTGAAGCTTTCTTT; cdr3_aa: CSAKTGETEAFF
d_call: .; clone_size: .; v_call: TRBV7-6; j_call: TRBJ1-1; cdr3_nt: TGTGCCAGCAGCTTACTGGCCGGTGGCAGTGTAAACACTGAAGCTTTCTTT; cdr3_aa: CASSLLAGGSVNTEAFF
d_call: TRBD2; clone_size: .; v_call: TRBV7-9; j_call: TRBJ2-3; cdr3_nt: TGTGCCAGCAGCTTAGAGGCGGGGGAAGCAGATACGCAGTATTTT; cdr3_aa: CASSLEAGEADTQYF
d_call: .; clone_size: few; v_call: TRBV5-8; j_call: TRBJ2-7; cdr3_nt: TGTGCCAGCAGCAACCGGGACCGATGCTCCTACGAGCAGTACTTC; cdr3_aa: CASSNRDRCSYEQYF
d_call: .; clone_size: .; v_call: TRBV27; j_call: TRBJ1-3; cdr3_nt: TGTGCCAGCAAGGGAGGAAACACCATATATTTT; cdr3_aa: CASKGGNTIYF
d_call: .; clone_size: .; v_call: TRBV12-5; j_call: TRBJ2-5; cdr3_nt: TGTGCTAGTGGTGACGGACACAACGACATTGGGGGGACCCAGTACTTC; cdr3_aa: CASGDGHNDIGGTQYF
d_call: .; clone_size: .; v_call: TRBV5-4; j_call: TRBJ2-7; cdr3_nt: TGTGCCAGCAGCTCGACCGGGGCCTACGAGCAGTACTTC; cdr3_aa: CASSSTGAYEQYF
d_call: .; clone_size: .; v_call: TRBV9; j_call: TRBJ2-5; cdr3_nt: TGTGCCAGCAGCGATGCTAGCGATCAAGAGACCCAGTACTTC; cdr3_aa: CASSDASDQETQYF
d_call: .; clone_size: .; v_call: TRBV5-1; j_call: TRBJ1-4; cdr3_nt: TGCGCCAGCAGTTACGGGGAAAAACTGTTTTTT; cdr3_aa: CASSYGEKLFF
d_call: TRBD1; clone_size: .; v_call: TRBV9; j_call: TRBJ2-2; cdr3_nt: TGTGCCAGCAGCGCCCCCCGAGCAACAGGGGGCTCTGACGGGGAGCTGTTTTTT; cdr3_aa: CASSAPRATGGSDGELFF
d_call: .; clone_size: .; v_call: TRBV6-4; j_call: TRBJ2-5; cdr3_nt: TGTGCCAGCAGTGAAGAAAGATCTGAAGAGACCCAGTACTTC; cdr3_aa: CASSEERSEETQYF
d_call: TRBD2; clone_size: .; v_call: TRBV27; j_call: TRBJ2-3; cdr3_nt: TGTGCCAGCAGTTACGGGGGGGCCACAGATACGCAGTATTTT; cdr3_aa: CASSYGGATDTQYF
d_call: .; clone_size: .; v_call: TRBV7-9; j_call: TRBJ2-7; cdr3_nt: TGTGCCAGCAGCTTGGGTGCCTCCTACGAGCAGTACTTC; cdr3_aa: CASSLGASYEQYF
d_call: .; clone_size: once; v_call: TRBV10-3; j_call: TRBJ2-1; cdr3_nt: TGTGCCATCAGACCTGGACCGAATGAGCAGTTCTTC; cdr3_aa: CAIRPGPNEQFF
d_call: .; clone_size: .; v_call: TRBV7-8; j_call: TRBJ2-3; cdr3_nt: TGTGCCAGCAGCTCCTTACCCATTACAGATACGCAGTATTTT; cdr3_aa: CASSSLPITDTQYF
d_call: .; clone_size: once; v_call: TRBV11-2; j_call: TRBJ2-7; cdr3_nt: TGTGCCAGCAGCTTAGTAGGTGGGAAGGAGTACTTC; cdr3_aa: CASSLVGGKEYF
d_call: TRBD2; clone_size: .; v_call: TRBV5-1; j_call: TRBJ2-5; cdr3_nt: TGCGCCAGCAGCTTCATTGTAGTAGCGGGGGGAGGTTACCAAGAGACCCAGTACTTC; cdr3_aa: CASSFIVVAGGGYQETQYF
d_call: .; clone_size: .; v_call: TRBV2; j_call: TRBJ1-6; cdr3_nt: TGTGCCAGCAGTTCCGGGACACCTACCTCCTTATCACCCCTCCACTTT; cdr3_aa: CASSSGTPTSLSPLHF
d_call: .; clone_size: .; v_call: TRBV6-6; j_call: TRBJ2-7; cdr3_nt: TGTGCCAGCAGTTACTTAAGTTCCGGGGACGAGCAGTACTTC; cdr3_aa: CASSYLSSGDEQYF
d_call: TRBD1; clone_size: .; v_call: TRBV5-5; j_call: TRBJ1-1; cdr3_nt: TGTGCCAGCAGCTCTACAGGACCGGGACAGAGTAACACTGAAGCTTTCTTT; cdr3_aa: CASSSTGPGQSNTEAFF
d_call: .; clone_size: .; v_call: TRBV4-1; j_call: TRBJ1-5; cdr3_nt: TGCGCCAGCAGCCCGACTGATAGCAATCAGCCCCAGCATTTT; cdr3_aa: CASSPTDSNQPQHF
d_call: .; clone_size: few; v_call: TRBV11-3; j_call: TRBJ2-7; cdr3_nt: TGTGCCAGCAGCTTGCACGCCTCCTACGAGCAGTACTTC; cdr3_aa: CASSLHASYEQYF
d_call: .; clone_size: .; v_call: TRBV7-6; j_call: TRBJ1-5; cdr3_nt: TGTGCCAGCAGCCCTGGCTTTAATCAGCCCCAGCATTTT; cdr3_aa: CASSPGFNQPQHF
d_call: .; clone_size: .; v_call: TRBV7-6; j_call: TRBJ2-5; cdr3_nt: TGTGCCAGCAGCCCCCCGGGGCCCCTCCAAGAGACCCAGTACTTC; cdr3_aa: CASSPPGPLQETQYF
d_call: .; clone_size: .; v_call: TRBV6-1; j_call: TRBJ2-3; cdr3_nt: TGTGCCAGCACAGGGAACCCAGATACGCAGTATTTT; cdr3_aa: CASTGNPDTQYF